These T cell receptor beta chains were read from a single sample in a study of OX40 agonist ivuxolimab in advanced cancers. Profiled with immunoSEQ multiplex PCR; TCRdb holds only in-frame clones, not every one. This repertoire shows about 14,000 clones, around 80% found once; its top ten account for 14%. The sample in question was CD4+ or CD8+ T cells sorted from blood, obtained in a trial of the OX40 agonist ivuxolimab. The receptors were gathered from an adult with an advanced solid tumor such as melanoma, head and neck, liver or kidney cancer. Each CDR3 is given without its conserved first and last residue. The D gene is left open where the match is weak.

>TRBJ2-1|TRBV27|TRBD2
ASSILGVAGGTNEQF
>TRBJ2-7|TRBV19|-
ASSGETTGGEQY
>TRBJ2-2|TRBV5-8|-
ASTLRGELF
>TRBJ2-3|TRBV14|TRBD2
ASSFGGAGTQY
>TRBJ2-7|TRBV2|-
ASRRDNPYEQY
>TRBJ2-7|TRBV18|TRBD1
ASSPGTGAYEQY
>TRBJ2-7|TRBV6-5|-
ASGAYEQY
>TRBJ2-1|TRBV5-4|-
ASSGQGLDEQF
>TRBJ2-1|TRBV9|-
ASSDRDGLYNEQF
>TRBJ2-5|TRBV25-1|-
ASGQETQY
>TRBJ2-7|TRBV10-2|TRBD2
ASRIAGSSSYEQY
>TRBJ2-7|TRBV19|TRBD2
ASNEGAGVLEQY
>TRBJ1-1|TRBV21-1|-
ASSMNYTIRTEAF
>TRBJ1-2|TRBV6-4|TRBD1
ASSENSVEGARYGYT
>TRBJ2-5|TRBV27|-
ASSLGVVGETQY
>TRBJ1-1|TRBV5-1|TRBD1
ASSGDSHMEGEAF
>TRBJ2-1|TRBV7-3|-
ASSSGTGIDEQF
>TRBJ2-1|TRBV6-5|-
ASSYSMGYNEQF
>TRBJ2-5|TRBV9|TRBD1
ASSVEGTALETQY
>TRBJ1-1|TRBV5-4|-
ASSFGNTEAF
>TRBJ2-4|TRBV6-5|-
ASSEEGANIQY
>TRBJ2-5|TRBV7-9|-
ASSLSGSGYGETQY
>TRBJ2-1|TRBV19|TRBD2
ASTVASGGYNEQF
>TRBJ2-1|TRBV15|-
ATSSPGPVDEQF
>TRBJ2-7|TRBV2|TRBD2
AGAASGDYEQY
>TRBJ1-2|TRBV4-2|-
ASSQEIPVPGGYT
>TRBJ2-7|TRBV6-6|TRBD1
ASRGQGAYEQY
>-|TRBV6-1|TRBD2
ASSEVRGGGTSYEQY
>TRBJ2-7|TRBV9|TRBD1
ASSPGTASYEQY
>TRBJ1-5|TRBV4-1|-
ASSQEGGDWPQH
>TRBJ2-5|TRBV14|-
ASSLWTGETQY
>TRBJ1-2|TRBV30|-
AWYRYYGYT
>TRBJ2-6|TRBV7-9|-
ASSLAGGGNGANVLT
>TRBJ1-6|TRBV21-1|-
ASSKVRLGSNSPLH
>TRBJ2-2|TRBV9|-
ASGPGTGELF
>TRBJ2-3|TRBV7-9|TRBD2
ASSPFGAGGPTDTQY
>TRBJ2-1|TRBV5-1|-
ASSFGAGSYNEQF
>TRBJ1-4|TRBV5-6|-
ASSLRGGMDEKLF
>TRBJ2-1|TRBV7-9|-
ASSDRLRDEQF
>TRBJ1-2|TRBV2|TRBD1
ASPLSTGDYGYT
>TRBJ2-2|TRBV11-3|-
ASSSRETGELF
>TRBJ2-7|TRBV7-6|-
ASSPRVNYEQY
>TRBJ2-5|TRBV19|-
ASSILAGPQETQY
>TRBJ2-2|TRBV27|-
ATSGGWGGELF
>TRBJ2-7|TRBV2|TRBD2
ASSEPGTRSYEQY
>TRBJ2-1|TRBV5-8|-
ASSWQGLEFAYNEQF
>TRBJ1-6|TRBV28|TRBD1
ASSLTGGNSPLH
>TRBJ2-3|TRBV7-2|TRBD2
ASSLDIAGGADTQY
>TRBJ1-1|TRBV7-9|-
ASSLDRWNTEAF
>TRBJ2-3|TRBV6-1|-
ASSEAKGGTDTQY
>TRBJ1-5|TRBV2|TRBD1
ASSGYRGYQPQH
>TRBJ2-7|TRBV15|TRBD1
ATSRTGALYEQY